The rows below give T cell receptor beta chains drawn from one sample of a study of T cell responses to AZD1222 COVID-19 vaccine. The method was immunoSEQ multiplex PCR; TCRdb's version includes in-frame clones alone and lacks a portion of them. The table lists about 66,000 clones, approximately 84% of them singletons. Sequenced here: peripheral blood, sampled on day 0 of AZD1222 vaccination. The origin of the receptors is an adult in good health. CDR3s include the opening cysteine and the closing phenylalanine or tryptophan. D genes are given only for firm matches. Size tells how often a clone was seen (once, few, many) or the class of an expanded clone, and some rows leave it out.

V,J,size,length,D,CDR3,DNA
TRBV27,TRBJ2-3,.,14,TRBD2,CASRLAGGADTQYF,TGTGCCAGCAGGCTAGCGGGAGGGGCGGATACGCAGTATTTT
TRBV7-3,TRBJ2-1,.,15,TRBD1,CASSLAGQGYNEQFF,TGTGCCAGCAGCTTAGCGGGACAGGGCTACAATGAGCAGTTCTTC
TRBV30,TRBJ2-7,.,14,.,CAGRWGVRTYEQYF,TGTGCCGGGAGGTGGGGGGTAAGGACCTACGAGCAGTACTTC
TRBV6-2/TRBV6-3,TRBJ2-5,.,14,.,CASSSPSGLETQYF,TGTGCCAGCAGTTCGCCCTCGGGCCTGGAGACCCAGTACTTC
TRBV6-5,TRBJ2-7,.,14,.,CASSYSPGWDEQYF,TGTGCCAGCAGTTACTCACCAGGTTGGGACGAGCAGTACTTC
TRBV5-1,TRBJ1-1,.,11,.,CASSQEQEAFF,TGCGCCAGCAGTCAGGAACAGGAAGCTTTCTTT
TRBV18,TRBJ2-5,.,14,TRBD1,CASSRRDREETQYF,TGTGCCAGCTCACGACGGGACAGGGAAGAGACCCAGTACTTC
TRBV7-2,TRBJ1-5,.,15,TRBD1,CASSPRDRGPQPQHF,TGTGCCAGCAGCCCACGGGACAGGGGGCCTCAGCCCCAGCATTTT
TRBV9,TRBJ2-1,.,13,.,CASSAGTANEQFF,TGTGCCAGCAGCGCCGGGACTGCTAATGAGCAGTTCTTC
TRBV6-6,TRBJ1-2,.,15,TRBD1,CASSRQTGAEYGYTF,TGTGCCAGCAGTCGACAGACAGGGGCCGAGTATGGCTACACCTTC
TRBV11-2,TRBJ1-1,.,13,.,CASSLDLSREAFF,TGTGCCAGCAGCTTAGACCTGAGCCGGGAAGCTTTCTTT
TRBV27,TRBJ1-4,.,19,.,CASRTTGILPLSTNEKLFF,TGTGCCAGCAGAACAACCGGGATCCTCCCCCTTTCAACTAATGAAAAACTGTTTTTT
TRBV9,TRBJ2-5,.,15,.,CASSPAGTSRETQYF,TGTGCCAGCAGCCCCGCCGGGACATCAAGGGAGACCCAGTACTTC
TRBV7-2,TRBJ2-1,once,14,TRBD2,CASSLSAGDPEQFF,TGTGCCAGCAGCTTATCGGCGGGAGACCCTGAGCAGTTCTTC
TRBV5-1,TRBJ2-5,.,14,.,CASSPQGGGETQYF,TGCGCCAGCAGCCCTCAGGGGGGTGGAGAGACCCAGTACTTC
TRBV4-1,TRBJ2-3,.,18,TRBD2,CASSQGGFQRESTDTQYF,TGCGCCAGCAGCCAAGGAGGTTTTCAGCGGGAAAGCACAGATACGCAGTATTTT
TRBV5-1,TRBJ2-7,.,15,.,CASSLVVTGASEQYF,TGCGCCAGCAGCTTGGTGGTCACGGGGGCAAGCGAGCAGTACTTC
TRBV27,TRBJ1-1,.,14,.,CASRRQVPRAEAFF,TGTGCCAGCAGACGACAGGTTCCAAGGGCTGAAGCTTTCTTT
TRBV7-9,TRBJ1-2,.,15,TRBD1,CASSPGQGLSYGYTF,TGTGCCAGCAGCCCCGGACAGGGCCTTAGCTATGGCTACACCTTC
TRBV5-6,TRBJ1-5,.,15,.,CASSLGRGNNQPQHF,TGTGCCAGCAGCTTGGGTCGTGGGAACAATCAGCCCCAGCATTTT
TRBV18,TRBJ2-2,.,16,TRBD2,CASSPKAGTNTGELFF,TGTGCCAGCTCACCTAAAGCGGGAACGAACACCGGGGAGCTGTTTTTT
TRBV19,TRBJ2-1,.,16,.,CASSIPWGGTVDEQFF,TGTGCCAGTAGTATCCCATGGGGCGGGACAGTTGATGAGCAGTTCTTC
TRBV11-3,TRBJ1-1,.,13,TRBD1,CASSSSKQGQAFF,TGTGCCAGCAGCTCCAGCAAACAGGGGCAAGCTTTCTTT
TRBV15,TRBJ2-7,.,18,.,CATSRDVSRLASSYEQYF,TGTGCCACCAGCAGAGATGTGTCCCGGCTAGCGAGCTCCTACGAGCAGTACTTC
TRBV5-4,TRBJ1-1,.,14,TRBD1,CASRIQGGHTEAFF,TGTGCCAGCAGAATACAGGGGGGACACACTGAAGCTTTCTTT
TRBV15,TRBJ1-4,once,14,.,CATSRVGGSEKLFF,TGTGCCACCAGCAGAGTGGGGGGGAGTGAAAAACTGTTTTTT
TRBV19,TRBJ1-1,.,15,TRBD1,CASSAGTEVNTEAFF,TGTGCCAGTAGCGCCGGGACAGAAGTGAACACTGAAGCTTTCTTT
TRBV14,TRBJ2-1,.,16,TRBD2,CASSWTSGILVNEQFF,TGTGCCAGCAGCTGGACTAGCGGGATATTGGTGAATGAGCAGTTCTTC
TRBV2,TRBJ2-1,.,13,TRBD2,CASKLAEYNEQFF,TGTGCCAGCAAACTAGCGGAATACAATGAGCAGTTCTTC
TRBV9,TRBJ1-5,.,14,.,CASSGLGGNQPQHF,TGTGCCAGCAGCGGACTAGGCGGCAATCAGCCCCAGCATTTT
TRBV5-1,TRBJ2-6,once,18,TRBD2,CASSFVPLAGAGANVLTF,TGCGCCAGCAGCTTTGTGCCCCTAGCGGGAGCTGGGGCCAACGTCCTGACTTTC
TRBV20-1,TRBJ1-2,few,11,TRBD1,CSARQGIGYTF,TGCAGTGCCAGACAGGGAATTGGCTACACCTTC
TRBV12-3/TRBV12-4,TRBJ1-2,once,13,.,CASSPDVLYGYTF,TGTGCCAGCAGTCCCGACGTCCTCTATGGCTACACCTTC
TRBV6-2/TRBV6-3,TRBJ2-4,.,16,TRBD1,CASSYLDRLAKNIQYF,TGTGCCAGCAGTTACTTGGACAGGTTAGCCAAAAACATTCAGTACTTC
TRBV3-1/TRBV3-2,TRBJ1-6,.,12,.,CASSQGRRPLHF,TGTGCCAGCAGCCAAGGCCGGCGACCCCTCCACTTT
TRBV2,TRBJ1-2,.,13,TRBD1,CASRPGQNYGYTF,TGTGCCAGCAGGCCGGGACAGAACTATGGCTACACCTTC
TRBV5-1,TRBJ2-7,.,16,TRBD1,CASSLERGLKRYEQYF,TGCGCCAGCAGCTTGGAGAGGGGGCTAAAAAGATACGAGCAGTACTTC
TRBV2,TRBJ1-2,.,15,TRBD1,CASRADRVKGGGYTF,TGTGCCAGCAGGGCGGACAGGGTAAAAGGTGGCGGCTACACCTTC
TRBV7-9,TRBJ2-1,.,12,.,CASSHKLNEQFF,TGTGCCAGCAGTCATAAACTCAATGAGCAGTTCTTC
TRBV30,TRBJ2-7,.,14,.,CAWSVQQGPYEQYF,TGTGCCTGGAGTGTACAACAGGGTCCCTACGAGCAGTACTTC
TRBV3-1/TRBV3-2,TRBJ2-1,.,13,.,CASSQEPGTGQFF,TGTGCCAGCAGCCAAGAACCCGGAACGGGGCAGTTCTTC
TRBV11-2,TRBJ1-6,.,17,.,CASSLRTDSDHNSPLHF,TGTGCCAGCAGCTTGAGGACGGACTCGGACCATAATTCACCCCTCCACTTT
TRBV11-3,TRBJ2-1,.,12,.,CASSSDYNEQFF,TGTGCCAGCAGCTCCGACTACAATGAGCAGTTCTTC
TRBV9,TRBJ2-1,.,14,TRBD2,CASSAQSLADEQFF,TGTGCCAGCAGCGCCCAATCTCTAGCGGATGAGCAGTTCTTC